The present entry profiles one TCR beta chain with its context. Its antigen is still unknown. TCRdb re-called the 5' RACE reads, yielding one record per CDR3 amino acid sequence without DNA. The specimen's table records roughly 450,000 distinct CDR3 sequences. This entry belongs to a study of T cells expressing NK-cell markers. The wider study: Of eight sequenced donors, seven were HCMV-seropositive and one HCMV-seronegative.

The study's findings and limits: Each of several donors carried dominant NKG2C+ clonotypes accounting for about 1.0-7.0% of CD8+ T cells. Dominance of the CD3+CD56-NKG2C+ fraction by these clonotypes also held in several donors.

The germline gives CDR1 MNHEY, CDR2 SVGAGI. The CDR3 spans 17 residues. The sequence came from a woman between 50 and 59 years old in good health. This chain joins TRBV6-5 and TRBJ2-1; the TRBD2 assignment by TCRdb is unverifiable without DNA. The material sequenced was blood T cells: a sorted CD56 or NKG2C T cell subset, CD4+ or CD8+ T cells, or bulk PBMC T cells (not recorded which). The CDR3 protein is CASSSGTSGSTYNEQFF.